This TCR beta chain was captured in a study of identical twins. The V and J ends lost 0 bases and 7 bases, in that order; junction bases with no gene match: 4. The CDR3 has 15 amino acids. CDR1 is ENHRY and CDR2 is SYGVKD in the germline V gene. MiXCR, run by TCRdb on the 5' RACE reads, gives a single entry per CDR3 protein. The table has about 790,000 distinct CDR3 sequences, 15% to 20% seen once. This sample also belongs to another study, concerning T cells expressing NK-cell markers. Per that paper: According to the study, TCR beta repertoires originated from sorted CD3+CD56+NKG2C+, CD3+CD56+NKG2C- and CD3+CD56-NKG2C+ T cells.

V and J are TRBV10-3 and TRBJ2-7; 12 nucleotides match TRBD2. The clonotype was recovered from a woman aged 18-35 years in good health. The sequenced sample was PBMCs. CDR3 nucleotide sequence: TGTGCCATCAGTGAGTCAGGACTAGCGGGGCGTGAGCAGTACTTC. It specifies CAISESGLAGREQYF.